The 27 T cell receptor beta chains presented below share a single source sample, sequenced in a study of shared clonotypes between healthy human individuals. Method: immunoSEQ multiplex PCR; TCRdb's copy keeps in-frame clones and lacks some. The table shows around 700,000 clones, with about two thirds occurring only once. Material: memory CD4+ T cells sorted from blood. Indicated subset: CD45RA-negative fraction. All receptors come from a woman aged 25 to 39 in good health.

This clone was picked up a small number of times. The chain links TRBV19 to TRBJ1-5, with 7 bases identical to TRBD1. V shed 7 bases, J shed 3 bases, and the junction held 9 bases outside the gene matches. In germline, CDR1 is LNHDA, CDR2 SQIVND (reference sequence). The CDR3 spans 15 residues. The DNA for the CDR3 is TGTGCCAGTACCGAGGGAGGACAGGTCAATCAGCCCCAGCATTTT. This sequence encodes CASTEGGQVNQPQHF.

The J gene is TRBJ1-2, the V gene TRBV28; D is possibly TRBD1 (5 bases). The CDR3 contains 14 residues. Trimming stripped 5 bases from V and 6 bases from J, with 16 bases between. Germline loops: CDR1 MDHEN, CDR2 SYDVKM. CDR3 in amino acids: CASSPPAARDGYTF. As DNA, the CDR3 is TGTGCCAGCAGTCCCCCCGCGGCCAGGGATGGCTACACCTTC.

The chain recombines TRBV6-1 with TRBJ2-3; a possible D gene is TRBD2 (5 bases). V lost 3 bases and J 4 bases, leaving 11 bases between the germline ends. This CDR3 region has 14 residues. Germline CDR1 and CDR2: MNHNS and SASEGT. CDR3 nucleotide sequence: TGTGCCAGCAGTGAGTCTCTAGCAGCAGATACGCAGTATTTT. Amino acids: CASSESLAADTQYF.

The V and J genes are TRBV14 and TRBJ1-2; D is undetermined. CDR3 length: 15 amino acids. Trimming cost V 0 bases and J 8 bases, with 16 bases left between them. CDR1 is SGHDN and CDR2 is FVKESK in the germline V gene. CDR3 region: CASSQDRERFRGYTF. CDR3 bases: TGTGCCAGCAGCCAAGATCGGGAAAGGTTTCGCGGCTACACCTTC.

The J gene is TRBJ2-7, the V gene TRBV29-1; a possible D gene is TRBD2 (6 bases). The germline V and J ends were trimmed by 3 bases and 3 bases, with 12 bases remaining between them. This CDR3 is 13 amino acids long. CDR1 is SQVTM, CDR2 ANQGSEA, per germline. The CDR3 DNA reads as TGCAGCGTTGACACCCCCGGGAGCTACGAGCAGTACTTC. Amino acid sequence: CSVDTPGSYEQYF.

The chain links TRBV28 to TRBJ2-3, with TRBD2 matching over 9 bases. Germline CDR1 is MDHEN and CDR2 is SYDVKM. The CDR3 runs to 19 residues. Unmatched junction bases numbered 19, after V lost 5 bases and J lost 4 bases. CDR3 coding DNA: TGTGCCAGCAGTCCCCCACGGAGGATGCGGGGGGGGAGGGCAGATACGCAGTATTTT. Encoded protein: CASSPPRRMRGGRADTQYF.

This clone was counted a few times. The V gene is TRBV5-8, the J gene TRBJ1-2; 8 bases are a match to TRBD1. The J segment lost 2 bases and the V segment lost 4 bases, leaving 4 bases of the junction unmatched. CDR1 SGHTS and CDR2 YDEGEE come from the germline V gene. The CDR3 consists of 14 residues. CDR3 DNA: TGTGCCAGCAGCACCCGGACAGGGAACTATGGCTACACCTTC. Its translation: CASSTRTGNYGYTF. Variable domain in full (rest from reference TRBV5-8 and TRBJ1-2): EAGVTQSPTHLIKTRGQQATLRCSPISGHTSVYWYQQALGLGLQFLLWYDEGEERNRGNFPPRFSGRQFPNYSSELNVNALELEDSALYLCASSTRTGNYGYTFGSGTRLTVV.

This clone was detected only a few times. The genes are TRBV28 and TRBJ2-7; TRBD1 matches 7 bases. V dropped 3 bases and J dropped 7; count of bases not matched to a gene: 12. Germline CDR1 MDHEN, CDR2 SYDVKM. CDR3 size: 15 residues. This CDR3 is CASSFPAGGQWEQYF. The CDR3 nucleotides are TGTGCCAGCAGTTTTCCGGCAGGGGGACAATGGGAGCAGTACTTC.

The chain joins TRBV9 to TRBJ2-2; D is undetermined. With 0 bases removed from V and 0 bases from J, the gap between germline ends came to 3 bases. Germline V lookup: CDR1 SGDLS, CDR2 YYNGEE. There are 14 residues in the CDR3. This CDR3 reads CASSVATNTGELFF. The CDR3 bases are TGTGCCAGCAGCGTAGCGACGAACACCGGGGAGCTGTTTTTT.

This clone was found many times. Other DNA sequences in the sample encode the same CDR3. The chain is built from TRBV27 and TRBJ2-5; D not resolved. V dropped 5 bases and J dropped 1 base, with 8 bases sitting between them. The CDR3 is 13 amino acids. In germline, CDR1 is MNHEY, CDR2 SMNVEV (reference sequence). DNA of the CDR3: TGTGCCAGCAGTCGCAGGCCCCAAGAGACCCAGTACTTC. It specifies CASSRRPQETQYF.

V usage is TRBV28 and J usage is TRBJ2-3; the D gene is possibly TRBD1 (7 bases). The germline V and J ends were trimmed by 4 bases and 4 bases, with 27 bases remaining between them. The CDR3 runs to 19 residues. From germline, CDR1 is MDHEN and CDR2 SYDVKM. CDR3 loop: CASSCRGRWSLCPPDTQYF. The CDR3 bases are TGTGCCAGCAGTTGCAGGGGGAGGTGGAGCTTGTGTCCCCCAGATACGCAGTATTTT.

This chain links TRBV25-1 with TRBJ2-1, with 8 bases aligning to TRBD2. The germline V gene encodes CDR1 MGHDK and CDR2 SYGVNS. CDR3 length equals 15 residues. Germline trimming cut 3 bases from V and 6 bases from J; bases unmatched to any gene: 7. CDR3 bases: TGTGCCAGCAGTGATGGAGCGGGAGAGAGCAATGAGCAGTTCTTC. It is translated as CASSDGAGESNEQFF.

The V call is TRBV28, the J call TRBJ2-7, with D tentatively TRBD2 (7 bases). CDR1 and CDR2 (germline): MDHEN, SYDVKM. The CDR3 is made up of 15 amino acids. V shed 2 bases and J shed 3 bases, with 14 bases lying between them. CDR3 in DNA: TGTGCCAGCAGTTTAAGGGGGGGGCTGGACTACGAGCAGTACTTC. Translation gives CASSLRGGLDYEQYF. Looking up the rest from reference TRBV28 and TRBJ2-7 gives the full variable domain: DVKVTQSSRYLVKRTGEKVFLECVQDMDHENMFWYRQDPGLGLRLIYFSYDVKMKEKGDIPEGYSVSREKKERFSLILESASTNQTSMYLCASSLRGGLDYEQYFGPGTRLTVT.

V and J are TRBV2 and TRBJ2-7, with a possible D match to TRBD2 (6 bases). Trimming took 4 bases from V and 5 from J, leaving 12 bases between them. The CDR3 totals 13 residues. Germline loops: CDR1 SNHLY, CDR2 FYNNEI. The CDR3 DNA follows: TGTGCCAGCAGTGGCCCGGGGGTCAACGAGCAGTACTTC. Residues: CASSGPGVNEQYF.

The chain joins TRBV25-1 to TRBJ2-6; 7 bases map to TRBD1. Looked up from germline, CDR1 is MGHDK and CDR2 is SYGVNS. This CDR3 contains 18 residues. V lost 6 bases, J lost 0 bases, and 11 bases stayed unmatched. The CDR3 DNA follows: TGTGCCAGCAGCTCTAGGACAGGCCCAATCTCTGGGGCCAACGTCCTGACTTTC. Its protein product is CASSSRTGPISGANVLTF.

J is TRBJ2-7 and V is TRBV10-3; D perhaps matches TRBD1 (5 bases). V was clipped by 6 bases and J by 2 bases, with 14 bases between them. The CDR3 loop spans 14 amino acids. Per the germline V gene, CDR1 is ENHRY and CDR2 is SYGVKD. The CDR3 DNA reads TGTGCCATCAGAGCAGGGCCCGACGCCTACGAGCAGTACTTC. It specifies CAIRAGPDAYEQYF.

The chain uses TRBV9 and TRBJ2-7; no definite D call. The CDR3 runs to 15 residues. CDR1 is SGDLS, CDR2 YYNGEE, per germline. Trimming pared 5 bases from V and 0 bases from J, leaving 15 bases between. DNA of the CDR3: TGTGCCAGCAGTAAAGAGTATGGAAGCTCCTACGAGCAGTACTTC. Amino acid sequence: CASSKEYGSSYEQYF.

This chain joins TRBV28 and TRBJ2-1; no firm D call. Germline V gene lookup returns CDR1 MDHEN and CDR2 SYDVKM. This CDR3 is built from 13 residues. Trimming left V 3 bases short and J 0 bases short, with 3 bases between. The CDR3 coding sequence is TGTGCCAGCAGTTTGAACTCCTACAATGAGCAGTTCTTC. Encoded protein: CASSLNSYNEQFF.

The chain is built from TRBV10-1 and TRBJ2-7; 13 bases fit TRBD2. The germline gives CDR1 WNHNN, CDR2 SYGVQD (reference sequence). The CDR3 runs 16 residues. V lost 10 bases, J lost 2 bases, and 11 bases stayed unmatched. The DNA of the CDR3 is TGCGCCACCGCCCCCCCCGGGACTAGCGGGACCTACGAGCAGTACTTC. This gives the protein CATAPPGTSGTYEQYF.

The genes are TRBV15 and TRBJ2-2; D assignment may be TRBD1 or TRBD2 (5 bases each). Trimming shortened V by 6 bases and J by 0 bases, and 8 bases separated the two germline ends. The CDR3 is 14 residues long. CDR1 is LNHNV, CDR2 YYDKDF, per germline (reference sequence). The CDR3 coding sequence is TGTGCCACCAGGGGGGAGCCGAACACCGGGGAGCTGTTTTTT. This codes for CATRGEPNTGELFF.

The chain is built from TRBV11-2 and TRBJ2-7; unclear D gene. V lost 4 bases to trimming and J lost 3 bases, with 19 bases between them. Germline CDR1 reads SGHAT; CDR2 reads FQNNGV. The CDR3 sequence is 16 residues long. Here the CDR3 DNA reads TGTGCCAGCAGCTCTGGATGGGCCCCCTCGTACTACGAGCAGTACTTC. Amino acid sequence: CASSSGWAPSYYEQYF. Complete variable domain (other parts from reference TRBV11-2 and TRBJ2-7): EAGVAQSPRYKIIEKRQSVAFWCNPISGHATLYWYQQILGQGPKLLIQFQNNGVVDDSQLPKDRFSAERLKGVDSTLKIQPAKLEDSAVYLCASSSGWAPSYYEQYFGPGTRLTVT.

The J gene is TRBJ2-7, the V gene TRBV18; D unclear. Per germline, CDR1 KGHSH and CDR2 LQKENI. The CDR3 totals 11 residues. The V gene lost 3 bases and the J gene lost 6 bases, with 6 bases spanning the gap. DNA for the CDR3: TGTGCCAGCTCACCGGCAGGCGAGCAGTACTTC. Translated: CASSPAGEQYF.

With regard to this clone: Other DNA sequences in this sample translate to the same CDR3. CDR3 residues: CASSRNYEQYF. Written as DNA, the CDR3 is TGTGCCAGCAGCCGTAATTACGAGCAGTACTTC. The J gene is TRBJ2-7, the V gene TRBV28; D is undetermined. The CDR3 is 11 residues long. Trimming stripped 6 bases from V and 4 bases from J, with 7 bases between. Germline V lookup: CDR1 MDHEN, CDR2 SYDVKM.

This chain connects TRBV6-1 to TRBJ2-7; D is ambiguous. This CDR3 comprises 11 residues. Looked up from germline, CDR1 is MNHNS and CDR2 is SASEGT. Trimming cost V 6 bases and J 2 bases, with 5 bases left between them. Written as DNA, the CDR3 is TGTGCCAGCAGCGAGACCTACGAGCAGTACTTC. This encodes CASSETYEQYF.

The rearrangement uses TRBV27 and TRBJ2-7; 13 bases match TRBD2. Germline V gene lookup returns CDR1 MNHEY and CDR2 SMNVEV (reference sequence). V lost 2 bases and J lost 0; bases outside the gene matches: 10. The CDR3 is 19 amino acids. The CDR3 nucleotides read TGTGCCAGCAGTTTAGCCCCGGGACTAGCGGGATGGAGCTCCTACGAGCAGTACTTC. As protein: CASSLAPGLAGWSSYEQYF.

Of note for this clone: Other DNA sequences in the sample encode the same CDR3. V is TRBV27 and J is TRBJ2-3; D not resolved. Germline values: CDR1 MNHEY, CDR2 SMNVEV (reference sequence). V lost 5 bases and J lost 4, with 10 bases in between. The CDR3 is 13 amino acids. The CDR3 DNA reads TGTGCCAGCAGTCTCTCCCGGGCAGATACGCAGTATTTT. Translated: CASSLSRADTQYF.

The V gene is TRBV7-2, the J gene TRBJ2-7, with D possibly being TRBD1 (7 bases). This CDR3 is 14 amino acids long. Looked up from germline, CDR1 is SGHTA and CDR2 is FQGNSA. V dropped 2 bases and J dropped 0 bases, with 8 bases sitting between them. DNA for the CDR3: TGTGCCAGCAGCTTACAGGGGGGCTCCTACGAGCAGTACTTC. It codes for CASSLQGGSYEQYF. The entire variable domain, with the rest obtained from reference TRBV7-2 and TRBJ2-7, is as follows: GAGVSQSPSNKVTEKGKDVELRCDPISGHTALYWYRQSLGQGLEFLIYFQGNSAPDKSGLPSDRFSAERTGGSVSTLTIQRTQQEDSAVYLCASSLQGGSYEQYFGPGTRLTVT.